What follows are 10 T cell receptor beta chains derived from one specimen sequenced in a study of tumor-infiltrating lymphocytes in primary liver carcinoma. From roughly 18-30 mg of unsorted bulk tissue, DNA and RNA were co-extracted together. A primer in the constant region served to generate TCR beta cDNA from 450 to 600 ng of total RNA. Slightly modified ARM-PCR served as the procedure for the TCR beta libraries. These libraries came from three rounds of nested multiplex PCR. Rounds one and two of PCR, each of 10 cycles, were primed with TRBV1-TRBV30 forward primers and a C-beta reverse primer. MiXCR was run by TCRdb on the multiplex PCR reads, yielding one entry per CDR3 protein. This sample has about 120,000 distinct CDR3 sequences, with around two thirds found just once. Sequenced: liver tumor tissue from sampling region 1. Subset indicated: tumor region T1, superior pole. All receptors derive from a woman aged 60-75 years with primary liver carcinoma and hepatitis B virus infection.

Remarks on this clonotype: Possible read error: a much larger clone is one base away. The gene calls are TRBV29-1 and TRBJ2-7; the D is unclear. Germline values: CDR1 SQVTM, CDR2 ANQGSEA. The CDR3 is made up of 12 amino acids. CDR3 sequence (DNA): TGCAGCGTGAGGAGTAGCTCCTACGAGCAGTGCTTC. This sequence encodes CSVRSSSYEQCF.

For this clonotype: The CDR3 end shows no conserved phenylalanine or tryptophan, and so a read error is likely. The genes are TRBV6-1 and TRBJ1-1; the D is unclear. The CDR3 is 13 residues long. The germline gives CDR1 MNHNS, CDR2 SASEGT. The CDR3 sequence is CASSDMGRTEAFS. As DNA, the CDR3 is TGTGCCAGCAGTGACATGGGCAGAACTGAGGCTTTCTCT.

This clonotype was counted once. The germline gene is not matched at one end of the junction; a read error may be the cause. The rearrangement uses TRBV4-1 and TRBJ2-2; D is unclear. This CDR3 contains 16 residues. Per the germline V gene, CDR1 is MGHRA and CDR2 is YSYEKL. CDR3 bases: TGCGCCAACAGCCAAGATCAGGCGACGAACACCGGGGAGCTGTTTTTT. It specifies CANSQDQATNTGELFF.

The genes are TRBV12-5 and TRBJ2-1, with D possibly TRBD2 on 7 matching bases. The CDR3 is made up of 20 amino acids. Trimming left V 2 bases short and J 3 bases short, with 26 bases between. The germline V gene encodes CDR1 LGHNT and CDR2 FRNRAP. CDR3 DNA: TGTGCTAGTGGTTTGAATTCGAGGGGGGTTTTGCGGGAGAACTACAATGAGCAGTTCTTC. Translation: CASGLNSRGVLRENYNEQFF.

The V call is TRBV11-3, the J call TRBJ2-1; D unresolved. This CDR3 is 12 amino acids long. Germline CDR1 SGHNT, CDR2 YENEEA. Trimming removed 4 bases at V and 14 bases at J, with 15 bases between. CDR3 residues: CASSSGRSVEFF. The CDR3 coding sequence is TGTGCCAGCAGCTCCGGCCGTTCAGTGGAGTTCTTC.

At least ten counts were recorded for this clonotype. V usage is TRBV6-6 and J usage is TRBJ2-7; D is undetermined. Trimming stripped 0 bases from V and 4 bases from J, with 10 bases between. CDR1 MNHNY and CDR2 SVGAGI come from the germline V gene (reference sequence). The CDR3 spans 14 residues. The chain's CDR3 is CASSYSGHGYEQYF. CDR3 DNA sequence: TGTGCCAGCAGTTACTCGGGCCACGGATACGAGCAGTACTTC.

The chain combines TRBV7-9 with TRBJ1-1; D ambiguous. Per the germline V gene, CDR1 is SEHNR and CDR2 is FQNEAQ (reference sequence). CDR3 length equals 12 residues. With 2 bases removed from V and 6 bases from J, the gap between germline ends came to 7 bases. CDR3 sequence reads: CASSLMEAEAFF. CDR3 bases: TGTGCCAGCAGCTTAATGGAGGCTGAAGCTTTCTTT.

Points on this clonotype: This sequence may be a read error, since a much larger clone differs from it by one base. The chain uses TRBV6-5 and TRBJ1-4; possible D gene TRBD1, 6 bases. CDR3 size: 15 residues. CDR1 and CDR2 from the germline V gene are MNHEY and SVGAGI. CDR3 in DNA: TGTGCCAGCAGTTACCGAGGACAGTCGAATGAAGAACTGTTTTTT. This sequence encodes CASSYRGQSNEELFF.

This chain links TRBV5-1 with TRBJ2-7, with D possibly TRBD1 on 6 matching bases. Germline V gene data show CDR1 as SGHRS and CDR2 as YFSETQ. V was cut by 0 bases and J by 9 bases, with 13 bases left in between. CDR3 size: 13 residues. CDR3 residues: CASSLDRAPGQYF. The CDR3, as DNA: TGCGCCAGCAGCTTGGACAGGGCCCCGGGGCAGTACTTC.

This clonotype was picked up many times. The chain is built from TRBV29-1 and TRBJ1-1, with D maybe TRBD1 (5 bases). This CDR3 spans 14 amino acids. Germline V CDR1 and CDR2: SQVTM, ANQGSEA. V lost 5 bases and J 4 bases, leaving 17 bases between the germline ends. The CDR3 loop reads CSVTRRATGTEAFF. The CDR3 DNA follows: TGCAGCGTTACCCGCAGGGCCACGGGCACTGAAGCTTTCTTT.